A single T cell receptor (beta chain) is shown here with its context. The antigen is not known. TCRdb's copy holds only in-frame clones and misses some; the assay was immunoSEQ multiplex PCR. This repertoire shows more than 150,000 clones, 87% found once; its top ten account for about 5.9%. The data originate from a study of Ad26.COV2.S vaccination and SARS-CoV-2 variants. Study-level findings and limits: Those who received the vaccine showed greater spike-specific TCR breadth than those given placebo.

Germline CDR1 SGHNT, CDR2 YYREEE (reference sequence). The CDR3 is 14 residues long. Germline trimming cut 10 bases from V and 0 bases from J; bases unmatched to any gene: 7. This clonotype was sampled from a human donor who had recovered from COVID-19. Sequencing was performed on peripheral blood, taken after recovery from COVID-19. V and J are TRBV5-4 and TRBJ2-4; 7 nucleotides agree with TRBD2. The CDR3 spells CAVGGGSAKNIQYF. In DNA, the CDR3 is TGTGCCGTGGGGGGGGGATCAGCCAAAAACATTCAGTACTTC.